This T cell receptor beta chain emerged from a study of OX40 agonist ivuxolimab in advanced cancers. General study results and limits: Partial responders at 0.1-3.0 mg/kg showed near-lowest clonal expansion.

Libraries were prepared by immunoSEQ multiplex PCR; TCRdb keeps only in-frame clonotypes and omits some of them. The table lists about 80,000 clones, roughly nine tenths of them singletons, with 0.69% in the top ten. V dropped 6 bases and J dropped 4 bases, with 16 bases sitting between them. This CDR3 region has 14 residues. Germline assignment: CDR1 MNHEY and CDR2 SVGAGI. A note on this clone: What it binds is not known.

Collection of blood occurred at baseline, at cycle 4 day 1, and at cycle 7 day 1. The material was CD4+ or CD8+ T cells sorted from blood, obtained in a trial of the OX40 agonist ivuxolimab. V gene TRBV6-5 combines with J gene TRBJ2-7; D possibly corresponds to TRBD2 (5 bases). This clonotype was sampled from an adult with an advanced solid tumor such as melanoma, head and neck, liver or kidney cancer. The CDR3 is CASSHRGQGYEQYF. In DNA, the CDR3 is TGTGCCAGCAGCCACAGAGGGCAAGGTTACGAGCAGTACTTC.